The rows below give T cell receptor beta chains drawn from one sample of a study of shared clonotypes between healthy human individuals. Clones were read by immunoSEQ multiplex PCR, and TCRdb kept only the in-frame ones, dropping some. The sample includes approximately 95,000 clones, 65% to 70% of them seen just once. Sequencing input: memory CD8+ T cells sorted from blood. The receptors here all came from a man younger than 45 in good health. Both conserved end residues are part of each CDR3. Fields, in order: clone size, V gene, J gene, D gene, CDR3 DNA, CDR3 protein. D genes are given only for firm matches. Not every row has a clone size; where given, it reads once, few, many or a size class.

abundance: -; v_gene: TRBV29-1; j_gene: TRBJ2-1; d_gene: TRBD2; CDR3nt: TGCAGCGAGGAGGCGGGACTAGTTACCAGCGCCTCCTACAATGAGCAGTTCTTC; CDR3aa: CSEEAGLVTSASYNEQFF
abundance: -; v_gene: TRBV6-6; j_gene: TRBJ2-7; d_gene: -; CDR3nt: TGTGCCAGCAGTTACTCATTGGACTACGCTTCCTACGAGCAGTACTTC; CDR3aa: CASSYSLDYASYEQYF
abundance: -; v_gene: TRBV14; j_gene: TRBJ2-3; d_gene: TRBD1; CDR3nt: TGTGCCAGCAGCCCAAACCGGGACAGGGCCCCAGATACGCAGTATTTT; CDR3aa: CASSPNRDRAPDTQYF
abundance: -; v_gene: TRBV6-5; j_gene: TRBJ1-2; d_gene: -; CDR3nt: TGTGCCAGCAGTTACGTCCAGGGGAGGTCTCTCACCTTC; CDR3aa: CASSYVQGRSLTF
abundance: -; v_gene: TRBV19; j_gene: TRBJ2-4; d_gene: -; CDR3nt: TGTGCCAGTAAGAAGGCGCAGGCGACTCTTGGCAAAAACATTCAGTACTTC; CDR3aa: CASKKAQATLGKNIQYF
abundance: -; v_gene: TRBV5-6; j_gene: TRBJ2-7; d_gene: TRBD2; CDR3nt: TGTGCCAGCAGCTTGGGACTAGCGGGAGGGCCCCACGAGCAGTACTTC; CDR3aa: CASSLGLAGGPHEQYF
abundance: many; v_gene: TRBV25-1; j_gene: TRBJ2-7; d_gene: TRBD2; CDR3nt: TGTGCCAGCAGTCGCTCTACCCTAACACTAGCGGGGCGCTACGAGCAGTACTTC; CDR3aa: CASSRSTLTLAGRYEQYF
abundance: once; v_gene: TRBV28; j_gene: TRBJ2-7; d_gene: -; CDR3nt: TGTGCCAGCAGTCAAAGCTACGAGCAGTACTTC; CDR3aa: CASSQSYEQYF
abundance: -; v_gene: TRBV6-5; j_gene: TRBJ2-1; d_gene: -; CDR3nt: TGTGCCAGCAGTTACTCGAGGTCGTCTGGGGACAATGAGCAGTTCTTC; CDR3aa: CASSYSRSSGDNEQFF
abundance: -; v_gene: TRBV10-2; j_gene: TRBJ2-1; d_gene: TRBD2; CDR3nt: TGCGCCAGCTCCCAGGAGTCGGGAGGTCGGCCGGAGTTCTTC; CDR3aa: CASSQESGGRPEFF
abundance: -; v_gene: TRBV7-4; j_gene: TRBJ2-3; d_gene: TRBD2; CDR3nt: TGTGCCAGCAGCTTAATGACTAGCGGGAGGCCAAACACAGATACGCAGTATTTT; CDR3aa: CASSLMTSGRPNTDTQYF
abundance: -; v_gene: TRBV6-6; j_gene: TRBJ2-4; d_gene: TRBD2; CDR3nt: TGTGCCAGCAGTTACTTTAGCGGGCGAGACATTCAGTACTTC; CDR3aa: CASSYFSGRDIQYF
abundance: -; v_gene: TRBV27; j_gene: TRBJ2-3; d_gene: -; CDR3nt: TGTGCCAGCAGACGGGCACAGCATCAAGAGGATACGCAGTATTTT; CDR3aa: CASRRAQHQEDTQYF
abundance: -; v_gene: TRBV28; j_gene: TRBJ1-1; d_gene: -; CDR3nt: TGTGCCAGCAGTTTTCACCCGGGGAACACTGAAGCTTTCTTT; CDR3aa: CASSFHPGNTEAFF
abundance: -; v_gene: TRBV15; j_gene: TRBJ2-7; d_gene: -; CDR3nt: TGTGCCACCAGCACACAGAACTCCTACGAGCAGTACTTC; CDR3aa: CATSTQNSYEQYF